This T cell receptor (beta chain) was sequenced during a study of T cells in Graves' hyperthyroidism and ophthalmopathy. Duration under 3 months, a NOSPECS grade of at least 4, and a Clinical Activity Score of at least 3 characterized the ophthalmopathy patients. TCR beta CDR3 sequences were amplified from RNA transcripts. The TCR CDR3 was amplified in a first-round RT-PCR using the HTBI primer set. From the multiplex PCR reads, TCRdb called clonotypes with MiXCR, one entry per CDR3 protein. The sample includes 600,000 to 650,000 distinct CDR3 sequences, less than 25% of them seen just once. The sequence came from a man younger than 40 with Graves' ophthalmopathy. Sequences were obtained from blood.

CDR3 residues: CASSAGQGYYEQYF. CDR3 bases: TGTGCCAGCAGCGCCGGACAGGGTTACTACGAGCAGTACTTC. The chain joins TRBV5-6 to TRBJ2-7; 8 bases agree with TRBD1. V was clipped by 4 bases and J by 3 bases; unmatched bases: 6. Germline loops: CDR1 SGHDT, CDR2 YYEEEE. This CDR3 spans 14 amino acids.